This is a list of T cell receptor beta chains from one sample in a study of PD-1 blockade in classical Hodgkin lymphoma. The repertoire was sequenced with immunoSEQ multiplex PCR; TCRdb's copy has only in-frame clones and lacks some. The sample shows approximately 3,000 clones, 60% to 75% of them seen only once. Input material: CD8+ T cells from blood. Receptors originate from a human donor with classical Hodgkin lymphoma. CDR3s include the opening cysteine and the closing phenylalanine or tryptophan. The D gene is left open where the match is weak. Clone size is stated in some rows and not others, as once, few, many or a class when expanded.

clone_size,j_call,d_call,v_call,cdr3_aa,cdr3_nt
-,TRBJ1-1,-,TRBV19,CASSIGTNTEAFF,TGTGCCAGTAGTATAGGGACGAACACTGAAGCTTTCTTT
-,TRBJ1-6,TRBD1,TRBV6-4,CASSDSTGGNSPLHF,TGTGCCAGCAGTGACTCCACAGGGGGCAATTCACCCCTCCACTTT
-,TRBJ2-7,-,TRBV18,CASSPPYGQLSYEQYF,TGTGCCAGCTCACCACCCTACGGACAGTTGTCCTACGAGCAGTACTTC
-,TRBJ2-5,TRBD1,TRBV6-1,CASSFPGQEKETQYF,TGTGCCAGCAGTTTCCCGGGACAGGAAAAAGAGACCCAGTACTTC
-,TRBJ1-2,-,TRBV19,CASSPSSYTYTF,TGTGCCAGTAGTCCAAGCTCATACACCTACACCTTC
medium-sized,TRBJ1-4,TRBD1,TRBV28,CASSRQGADTLNEKLFF,TGTGCCAGCAGCAGACAGGGGGCGGACACACTTAATGAAAAACTGTTTTTT
few,TRBJ2-1,TRBD2,TRBV5-5,CASSLDWQGSLAGNYNEQFF,TGTGCCAGCAGCTTGGACTGGCAGGGGTCTCTAGCGGGGAACTACAATGAGCAGTTCTTC
-,TRBJ1-5,-,TRBV7-2,CASSKQMQEINQPQHF,TGTGCCAGCAGCAAACAAATGCAGGAGATCAATCAGCCCCAGCATTTT
few,TRBJ1-2,TRBD1,TRBV29-1,CSVEHTGDGYTF,TGCAGCGTTGAACATACAGGGGATGGCTACACCTTC
-,TRBJ1-3,-,TRBV13,CASSRVYDSEDPLPGNTIYF,TGTGCCAGCAGCCGGGTGTATGACTCAGAAGATCCTTTGCCTGGAAACACCATATATTTT
-,TRBJ2-1,-,TRBV7-6,CASRKLGPNNEQFF,TGTGCCAGCAGGAAGCTGGGACCCAACAATGAGCAGTTCTTC
-,TRBJ2-7,-,TRBV11-1,CASSSGIYEQYF,TGTGCCAGCAGCTCAGGAATCTACGAGCAGTACTTC
-,TRBJ1-1,-,TRBV28,CASRGGTEAFF,TGTGCCTCCCGAGGGGGCACTGAAGCTTTCTTT
-,TRBJ2-1,TRBD1,TRBV6-5,CASCTGQDNGEQFF,TGTGCCAGCTGTACGGGACAGGATAATGGTGAGCAGTTCTTC
few,TRBJ2-7,TRBD2,TRBV27,CASGGETASSYEQYF,TGTGCCAGCGGGGGGGAGACGGCTAGCTCCTACGAGCAGTACTTC
-,TRBJ2-1,TRBD2,TRBV28,CASSPIAGGDSAYNEQFF,TGTGCCAGCAGTCCGATAGCGGGAGGGGACTCGGCCTACAATGAGCAGTTCTTC
-,TRBJ2-1,TRBD2,TRBV6-4,CASSDSPGTTNEQFF,TGTGCCAGCAGTGACTCCCCCGGGACTACCAATGAGCAGTTCTTC
-,TRBJ2-1,TRBD2,TRBV19,CASSTRDYWYNEQFF,TGTGCCAGTAGTACCCGGGACTACTGGTACAATGAGCAGTTCTTC
-,TRBJ2-3,-,TRBV4-1,CASSQETPTDTQYF,TGCGCCAGCAGCCAAGAAACCCCTACAGATACGCAGTATTTT
-,TRBJ1-5,-,TRBV19,CASSIVPSGGNQPQHF,TGTGCCAGTAGTATAGTGCCCTCGGGAGGCAATCAGCCCCAGCATTTT
-,TRBJ2-3,-,TRBV6-4,CASSEGAGSTDTQYF,TGTGCCAGCAGTGAAGGGGCGGGGAGCACAGATACGCAGTATTTT
-,TRBJ2-1,-,TRBV19,CASSRGFRYNEQFF,TGTGCCAGTAGTAGGGGCTTCCGCTACAATGAGCAGTTCTTC
-,TRBJ2-7,-,TRBV7-2,CASSPLQGSYEQYF,TGTGCCAGCAGCCCCCTACAGGGCTCCTACGAGCAGTACTTC
-,TRBJ1-5,-,TRBV19,CASSRTLFSLQPQHF,TGTGCCAGTAGTCGGACTCTCTTCTCTTTGCAGCCCCAGCATTTT
-,TRBJ2-1,TRBD2,TRBV10-3,CAISEPTSGNFNEQFF,TGTGCCATCAGTGAGCCCACTAGCGGCAATTTCAATGAGCAGTTCTTC
-,TRBJ2-1,-,TRBV29-1,CSVVPAAGNEQFF,TGCAGCGTTGTTCCAGCGGCGGGCAATGAGCAGTTCTTC
-,TRBJ1-3,-,TRBV6-5,CASSYSEGNTIYF,TGTGCCAGCAGTTACTCGGAGGGAAACACCATATATTTT
-,TRBJ1-2,TRBD1,TRBV6-4,CASSDSKGADGYTF,TGTGCCAGCAGTGACTCAAAGGGGGCCGATGGCTACACCTTC
-,TRBJ2-2,-,TRBV6-4,CASSGDADTGELFF,TGTGCCAGCAGCGGGGACGCGGACACCGGGGAGCTGTTTTTT
large,TRBJ2-6,TRBD2,TRBV28,CAAQRGELSGANVLTF,TGTGCCGCCCAACGGGGGGAACTGTCTGGGGCCAACGTCCTGACTTTC
-,TRBJ1-1,-,TRBV7-7,CASSAPEVEAPREEAFF,TGTGCCAGCAGCGCCCCGGAGGTGGAAGCGCCTCGGGAGGAAGCTTTCTTT
-,TRBJ2-5,-,TRBV7-6,CASSLAQGTEETQYF,TGTGCCAGCAGCTTAGCGCAGGGGACGGAAGAGACCCAGTACTTC
-,TRBJ2-2,-,TRBV7-9,CASSSGPSEYTGELFF,TGTGCCAGCAGCTCCGGGCCTAGCGAGTACACCGGGGAGCTGTTTTTT
once,TRBJ1-1,-,TRBV10-1,CASSRTVNTEAFF,TGCGCCAGCAGTCGGACAGTGAACACTGAAGCTTTCTTT
few,TRBJ1-2,-,TRBV7-9,CASSPTDGQEYGYTF,TGTGCCAGCAGCCCGACCGACGGGCAGGAGTATGGCTACACCTTC
once,TRBJ2-1,TRBD1,TRBV19,CASRQGASGLQVNEQFF,TGTGCCAGTCGACAGGGGGCGTCGGGACTGCAAGTCAATGAGCAGTTCTTC
-,TRBJ2-1,-,TRBV5-1,CASSPPDSVEQFF,TGCGCCAGCAGCCCCCCCGATTCGGTTGAGCAGTTCTTC
-,TRBJ1-5,-,TRBV6-1,CASSEVEGAGNQPQHF,TGTGCCAGCAGTGAAGTTGAAGGGGCAGGAAATCAGCCCCAGCATTTT
-,TRBJ2-6,TRBD2,TRBV7-9,CASSDRTSAYTGANVLTF,TGTGCCAGCAGCGACCGGACTAGCGCTTATACTGGGGCCAACGTCCTGACTTTC
-,TRBJ2-1,TRBD2,TRBV10-2,CASSRQRETDEQFF,TGCGCCAGCAGTCGGCAGCGGGAGACAGATGAGCAGTTCTTC
-,TRBJ2-2,-,TRBV28,CASSFRSLHPRGTGELFF,TGTGCCAGCAGTTTTAGGTCTTTACACCCTCGGGGGACCGGGGAGCTGTTTTTT
-,TRBJ1-1,-,TRBV6-1,CASSEEAGGGTEAFF,TGTGCCAGCAGTGAAGAGGCAGGCGGGGGCACTGAAGCTTTCTTT
few,TRBJ2-7,TRBD1,TRBV4-3,CASSHPGQGTYEQYF,TGCGCCAGCAGCCACCCGGGACAGGGAACCTACGAGCAGTACTTC
-,TRBJ2-1,TRBD2,TRBV7-2,CASRGLAGGNEQFF,TGTGCCAGCAGGGGACTAGCGGGGGGCAATGAGCAGTTCTTC
-,TRBJ2-7,TRBD2,TRBV2,CASSPGLALSSYEQYF,TGTGCCAGCAGCCCGGGACTAGCTCTAAGCTCCTACGAGCAGTACTTC
-,TRBJ2-2,-,TRBV19,CASTRLVTGELFF,TGTGCCAGTACCCGACTAGTTACCGGGGAGCTGTTTTTT
-,TRBJ2-1,TRBD2,TRBV27,CASRISGSNEQFF,TGTGCCAGCAGAATTAGCGGGAGCAATGAGCAGTTCTTC
-,TRBJ2-7,-,TRBV10-2,CASSPPWTASYEQYF,TGCGCCAGCAGTCCACCTTGGACAGCCTCCTACGAGCAGTACTTC
hyperexpanded,TRBJ2-7,TRBD2,TRBV5-4,CASSLEGLAGGEQYF,TGTGCCAGCAGCTTGGAGGGACTAGCGGGAGGTGAGCAGTACTTC
-,TRBJ2-5,TRBD2,TRBV28,CASSFRTSGSWGETQYF,TGTGCCAGCAGTTTCCGGACTAGCGGGAGTTGGGGAGAGACCCAGTACTTC
-,TRBJ1-5,TRBD1,TRBV19,CASSPRDRDYSNQPQHF,TGTGCCAGTAGTCCCCGGGACAGGGATTATAGCAATCAGCCCCAGCATTTT
-,TRBJ2-1,-,TRBV6-4,CASIPARQYNEQFF,TGTGCCAGCATCCCAGCTCGACAGTACAATGAGCAGTTCTTC
-,TRBJ1-4,-,TRBV2,CASSDSSGHEKLFF,TGTGCCAGCAGCGACAGTTCAGGACATGAAAAACTGTTTTTT
-,TRBJ1-1,-,TRBV14,CASSQGPLTEAFF,TGTGCCAGCAGCCAAGGTCCTCTCACTGAAGCTTTCTTT
large,TRBJ1-1,-,TRBV6-5,CASSYFTGDTEAFF,TGTGCCAGCAGTTACTTTACAGGAGACACTGAAGCTTTCTTT